This entry describes one T cell receptor (beta chain). Its specificity is unknown. The read terminates 3 residues ahead of where the CDR3 ends, so the germline J gene completes it. The table came from immunoSEQ multiplex PCR; TCRdb's copy has only in-frame clones and leaves some out. The record shows roughly 48,000 clones for this sample, with no singletons present. The source of the sample is a study of T cell clonality in common variable immunodeficiency. The study, taken as a whole, reports: Patient heterogeneity in the CVID cohort limited correlations between repertoire features and clinical complications. What drives increased CVID clonality needs T cell subpopulation sequencing. CVID subjects had higher TCRbeta clonality than healthy controls, most marked in about a third.

Germline CDR1 MNHNS, CDR2 SASEGT. This CDR3 has 14 amino acids. The sample was peripheral blood mononuclear cells. The chain employs TRBV6-1 and TRBJ1-2; D not resolved. This clonotype originated in a person aged 18 to 70 in good health. CDR3 bases read: TGTGCCAGCAGTGTGACTAGCGGGAGCCACGAC. Encoded protein: CASSVTSGSHD. The entire CDR3 protein is CASSVTSGSHDYTF.